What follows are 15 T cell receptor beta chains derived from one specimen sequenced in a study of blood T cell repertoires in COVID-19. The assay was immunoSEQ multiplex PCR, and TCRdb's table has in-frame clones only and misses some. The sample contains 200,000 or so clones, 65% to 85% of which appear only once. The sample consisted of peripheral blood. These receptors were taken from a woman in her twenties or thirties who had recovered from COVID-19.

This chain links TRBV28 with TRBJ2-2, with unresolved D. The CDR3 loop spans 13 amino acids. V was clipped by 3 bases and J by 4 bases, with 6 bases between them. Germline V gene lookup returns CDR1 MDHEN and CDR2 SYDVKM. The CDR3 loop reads CASSFTGTGELFF. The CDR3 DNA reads TGTGCCAGCAGTTTCACGGGCACCGGGGAGCTGTTTTTT.

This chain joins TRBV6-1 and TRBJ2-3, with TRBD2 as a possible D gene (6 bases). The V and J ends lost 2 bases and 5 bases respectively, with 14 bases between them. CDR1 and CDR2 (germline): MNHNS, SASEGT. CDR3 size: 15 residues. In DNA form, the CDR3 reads TGTGCCAGCAGTGAAACTCGCGGGAATCAAGATACGCAGTATTTT. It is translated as CASSETRGNQDTQYF.

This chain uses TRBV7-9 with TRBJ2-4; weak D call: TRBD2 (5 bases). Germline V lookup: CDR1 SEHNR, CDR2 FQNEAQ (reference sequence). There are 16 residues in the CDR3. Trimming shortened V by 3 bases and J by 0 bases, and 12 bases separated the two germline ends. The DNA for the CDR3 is TGTGCCAGCAGCTTTAATGAGGGATCAGCCAAAAACATTCAGTACTTC. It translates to CASSFNEGSAKNIQYF.

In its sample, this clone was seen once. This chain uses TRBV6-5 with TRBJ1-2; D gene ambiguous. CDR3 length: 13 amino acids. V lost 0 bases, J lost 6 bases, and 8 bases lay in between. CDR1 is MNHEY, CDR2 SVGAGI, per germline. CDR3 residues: CASSYSRMNGYTF. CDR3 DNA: TGTGCCAGCAGTTACTCGCGCATGAATGGCTACACCTTC.

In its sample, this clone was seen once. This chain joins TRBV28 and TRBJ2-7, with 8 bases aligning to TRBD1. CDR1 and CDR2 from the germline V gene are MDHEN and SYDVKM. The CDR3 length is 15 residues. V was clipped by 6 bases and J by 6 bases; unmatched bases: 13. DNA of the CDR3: TGTGCCAGCAGGGGGACCGGGACAGGCTTGCCCGAGCAGTACTTC. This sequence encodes CASRGTGTGLPEQYF. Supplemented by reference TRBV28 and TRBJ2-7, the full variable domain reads DVKVTQSSRYLVKRTGEKVFLECVQDMDHENMFWYRQDPGLGLRLIYFSYDVKMKEKGDIPEGYSVSREKKERFSLILESASTNQTSMYLCASRGTGTGLPEQYFGPGTRLTVT.

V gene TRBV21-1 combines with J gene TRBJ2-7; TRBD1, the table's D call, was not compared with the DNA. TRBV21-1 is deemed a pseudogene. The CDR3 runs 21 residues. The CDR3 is CASSKGPRQGLGPHYSYEQYF. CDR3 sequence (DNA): TGTGCCAGCAGCAAAGGCCCTAGACAGGGGCTCGGCCCTCATTACTCCTACGAGCAGTACTTC.

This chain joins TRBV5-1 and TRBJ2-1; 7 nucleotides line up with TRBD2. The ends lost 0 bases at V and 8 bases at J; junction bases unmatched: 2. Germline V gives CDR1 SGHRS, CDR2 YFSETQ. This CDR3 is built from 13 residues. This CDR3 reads CASSLVGGYEQFF. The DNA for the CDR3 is TGCGCCAGCAGCTTGGTGGGAGGGTATGAGCAGTTCTTC.

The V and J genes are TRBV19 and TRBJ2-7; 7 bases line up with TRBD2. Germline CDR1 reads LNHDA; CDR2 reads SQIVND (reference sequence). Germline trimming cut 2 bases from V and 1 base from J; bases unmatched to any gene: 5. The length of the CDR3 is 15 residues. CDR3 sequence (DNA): TGTGCCAGTAGTATAATTAGCGGGCCATCCTACGAGCAGTACTTC. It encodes CASSIISGPSYEQYF. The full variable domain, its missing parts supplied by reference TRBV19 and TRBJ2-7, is DGGITQSPKYLFRKEGQNVTLSCEQNLNHDAMYWYRQDPGQGLRLIYYSQIVNDFQKGDIAEGYSVSREKKESFPLTVTSAQKNPTAFYLCASSIISGPSYEQYFGPGTRLTVT.

The CDR3 DNA reads TGTGCCAGCAGCGTATGGGGCGGGAGAGAGGAGACCCAGTACTTC. Protein sequence: CASSVWGGREETQYF. The chain carries TRBV9 and TRBJ2-5, with 7 bases identical to TRBD2. The CDR3 consists of 15 residues. Germline-derived CDR1 and CDR2 are SGDLS and YYNGEE. Germline trimming cut 1 base from V and 5 bases from J; bases unmatched to any gene: 8.

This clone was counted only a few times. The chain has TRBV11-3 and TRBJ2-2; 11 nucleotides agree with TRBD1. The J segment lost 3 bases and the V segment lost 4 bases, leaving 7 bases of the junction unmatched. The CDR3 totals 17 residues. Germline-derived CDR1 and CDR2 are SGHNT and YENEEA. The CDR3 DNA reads TGTGCCAGCAGCTCCCTAGGGACAGGGGGATACACCGGGGAGCTGTTTTTT. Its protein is CASSSLGTGGYTGELFF.

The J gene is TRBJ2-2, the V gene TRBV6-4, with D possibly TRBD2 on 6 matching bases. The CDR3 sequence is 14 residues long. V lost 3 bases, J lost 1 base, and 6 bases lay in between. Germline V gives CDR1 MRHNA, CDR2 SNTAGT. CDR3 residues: CASSERENTGELFF. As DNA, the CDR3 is TGTGCCAGCAGTGAGCGGGAGAACACCGGGGAGCTGTTTTTT.

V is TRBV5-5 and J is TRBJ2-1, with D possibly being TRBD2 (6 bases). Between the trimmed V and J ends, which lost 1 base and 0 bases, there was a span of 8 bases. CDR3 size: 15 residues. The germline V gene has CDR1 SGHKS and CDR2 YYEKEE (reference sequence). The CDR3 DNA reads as TGTGCCAGCAGCTTGCGGAGGGCCTCCTACAATGAGCAGTTCTTC. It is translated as CASSLRRASYNEQFF.

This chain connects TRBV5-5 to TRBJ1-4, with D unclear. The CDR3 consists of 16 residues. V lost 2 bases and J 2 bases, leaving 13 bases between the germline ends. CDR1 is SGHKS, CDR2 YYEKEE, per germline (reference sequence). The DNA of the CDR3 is TGTGCCAGCAGCTTTGGCCTCGGGAATACTAATGAAAAACTGTTTTTT. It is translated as CASSFGLGNTNEKLFF.

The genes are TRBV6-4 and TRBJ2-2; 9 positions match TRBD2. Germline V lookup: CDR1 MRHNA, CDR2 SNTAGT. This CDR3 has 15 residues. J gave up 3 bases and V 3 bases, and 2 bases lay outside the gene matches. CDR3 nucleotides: TGTGCCAGCAGTGAGCTAGCGGGATACACCGGGGAGCTGTTTTTT. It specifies CASSELAGYTGELFF.

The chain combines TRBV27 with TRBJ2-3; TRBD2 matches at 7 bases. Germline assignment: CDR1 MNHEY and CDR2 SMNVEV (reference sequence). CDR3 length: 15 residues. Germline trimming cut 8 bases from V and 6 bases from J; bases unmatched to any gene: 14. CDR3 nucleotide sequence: TGTGCCAGCTCGTGGGGGGGAGGGCCCTCGGATACGCAGTATTTT. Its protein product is CASSWGGGPSDTQYF.